The 5 T cell receptor beta chains below all came from one sample that was sequenced in a study of CD8 T cell repertoires and HIV-1 epitope variants. The protocol was immunoSEQ multiplex PCR, while the TCRdb copy is restricted to in-frame clones and leaves out a portion. The sample lists about 95,000 clones, around 75% seen once, with around 25% in the top ten. The sequenced sample was uncultured baseline CD8+ T cells from peripheral blood mononuclear cells (PBMCs). These receptors originate from a male donor with HIV.

The chain uses TRBV7-9 and TRBJ2-3; no definite D call. CDR1 is SEHNR, CDR2 FQNEAQ, per germline (reference sequence). V lost 5 bases, J lost 3 bases, and 12 bases lay in between. The CDR3 length is 14 residues. The CDR3 DNA reads TGTGCCAGCAGCCCGTTCACCTATACAGATACGCAGTATTTT. Translation: CASSPFTYTDTQYF.

The chain carries TRBV6-5 and TRBJ1-1; possibly TRBD1 for D (5 bases). The CDR3 has 15 amino acids. The V end lost 5 bases, the J end lost 2 bases, and 15 bases lay between the germline ends. From germline, CDR1 is MNHEY and CDR2 SVGAGI. The CDR3 protein is CASSPRGGPNTEAFF. The CDR3 nucleotides are TGTGCCAGCAGTCCGCGCGGGGGACCAAACACTGAAGCTTTCTTT.

CDR3 nucleotides: TGTGCCTGGAGCCAGACTAGCGGCAATGAGCAGTTCTTC. Protein product: CAWSQTSGNEQFF. This chain connects TRBV30 to TRBJ2-1; TRBD2 agrees at 9 bases. Unmatched junction bases numbered 3, after V lost 3 bases and J lost 6 bases. Germline V gives CDR1 GTSNPN, CDR2 SVGIG (reference sequence). This CDR3 comprises 13 residues.

V usage is TRBV4-3 and J usage is TRBJ1-2; D possibly corresponds to TRBD1 (5 bases). The V gene lost 2 bases and the J gene lost 8 bases, with 18 bases spanning the gap. Germline assignment: CDR1 LGHNA and CDR2 YSLEER. The length of the CDR3 is 15 residues. The CDR3 region has the DNA TGCGCCAGCAGCCAAATTATACGGGACCCGGGGGGCTACACCTTC. Translating gives CASSQIIRDPGGYTF.

The V call is TRBV14, the J call TRBJ2-7; tentatively, D is TRBD1 or TRBD2 (5 bases each). This CDR3 has 14 residues. Germline V gives CDR1 SGHDN, CDR2 FVKESK. The V end was cut by 0 bases, the J end by 7 bases, with 13 bases between. For the CDR3, the DNA is TGTGCCAGCAGCCAAGACGGGACCCGCAATGAGCAGTACTTC. Its protein product is CASSQDGTRNEQYF.